This TCR beta chain was found in a study of cytomegalovirus exposure and HLA in healthy donors. Trimming pared 7 bases from V and 2 bases from J, leaving 17 bases between. CDR3 size: 15 residues. The germline gives CDR1 GTSNPN, CDR2 SVGIG (reference sequence). PCR was performed using 60 Vbeta and 13 Jbeta primers. The repertoire was sequenced with immunoSEQ multiplex PCR; TCRdb's copy has only in-frame clones and lacks some. This sample's table reports around 26,000 clones. The sequencing sample was made of PBMCs. The sequence was collected from a male donor in good health and CMV-seropositive. V is TRBV30 and J is TRBJ2-2, with TRBD2 as a possible D gene (6 bases). The CDR3 is CASPVVRENTGELFF. For the CDR3, the DNA is TGTGCCTCCCCCGTGGTGCGGGAAAACACCGGGGAGCTGTTTTTT.